The entry below gives a single T cell receptor (beta chain) sequence along with its context. The data are from a study of blood T cell repertoires in COVID-19. Background on the study: COVID-19 samples collected from the United States, Italy and Spain covered acute and convalescent phases. Sources were T cells, B-cell-depleted T cells, or PBMCs; the material itself was cDNA or gDNA.

Study processing details: The assay estimated nucleated cells by amplifying reference gene primers. Some clones are missing from TCRdb's copy, which holds only in-frame ones; the method was immunoSEQ multiplex PCR. Clone size and the V and J calls come from that table; the DNA yielded D and trimming. The table includes 100,000 or so clones, roughly 92% detected once. CDR3 length: 13 residues. The V gene's germline CDR1 is MGHRA and CDR2 YSYEKL. Deletions cut 5 bases from V and 0 bases from J, with 7 bases between. Patients of the Seattle cohort, enrolled during active infection, were followed longitudinally.

The chain combines TRBV4-1 with TRBJ1-1; D is perhaps TRBD1 (5 bases). This TCR was sampled from a woman in her forties or fifties with COVID-19, enrolled during active disease. The specimen was peripheral blood. The CDR3 DNA reads TGCGCCAGCAGCGTGACAGTGAACACTGAAGCTTTCTTT. Translating gives CASSVTVNTEAFF.